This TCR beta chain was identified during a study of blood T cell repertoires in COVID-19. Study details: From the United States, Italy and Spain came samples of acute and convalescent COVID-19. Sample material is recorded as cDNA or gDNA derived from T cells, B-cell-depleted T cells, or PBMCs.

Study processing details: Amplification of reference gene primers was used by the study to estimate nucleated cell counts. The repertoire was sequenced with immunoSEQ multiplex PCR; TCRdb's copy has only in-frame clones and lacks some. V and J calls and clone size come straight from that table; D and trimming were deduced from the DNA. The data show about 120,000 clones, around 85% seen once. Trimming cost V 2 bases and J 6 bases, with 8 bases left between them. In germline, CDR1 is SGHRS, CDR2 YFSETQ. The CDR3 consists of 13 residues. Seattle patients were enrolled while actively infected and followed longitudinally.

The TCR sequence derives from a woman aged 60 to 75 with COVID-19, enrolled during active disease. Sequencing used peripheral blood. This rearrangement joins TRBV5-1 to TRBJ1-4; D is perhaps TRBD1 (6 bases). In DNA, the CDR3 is TGCGCCAGCAGCTTTTCAGGGGATGAAAAACTGTTTTTT. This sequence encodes CASSFSGDEKLFF.